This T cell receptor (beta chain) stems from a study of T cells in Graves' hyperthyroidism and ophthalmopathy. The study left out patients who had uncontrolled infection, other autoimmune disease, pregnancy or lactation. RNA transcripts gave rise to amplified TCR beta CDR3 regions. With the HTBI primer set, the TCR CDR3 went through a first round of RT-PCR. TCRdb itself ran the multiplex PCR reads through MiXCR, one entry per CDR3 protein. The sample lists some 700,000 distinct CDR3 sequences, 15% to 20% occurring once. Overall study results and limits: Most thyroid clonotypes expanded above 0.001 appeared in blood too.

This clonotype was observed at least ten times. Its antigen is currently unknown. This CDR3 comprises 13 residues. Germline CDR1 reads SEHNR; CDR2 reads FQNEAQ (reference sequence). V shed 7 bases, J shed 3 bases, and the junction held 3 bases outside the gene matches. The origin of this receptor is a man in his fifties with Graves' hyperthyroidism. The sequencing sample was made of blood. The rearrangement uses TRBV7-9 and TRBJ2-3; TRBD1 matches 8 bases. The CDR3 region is CASTWTGTDTQYF. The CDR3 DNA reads TGTGCCAGCACCTGGACAGGGACAGATACGCAGTATTTT.